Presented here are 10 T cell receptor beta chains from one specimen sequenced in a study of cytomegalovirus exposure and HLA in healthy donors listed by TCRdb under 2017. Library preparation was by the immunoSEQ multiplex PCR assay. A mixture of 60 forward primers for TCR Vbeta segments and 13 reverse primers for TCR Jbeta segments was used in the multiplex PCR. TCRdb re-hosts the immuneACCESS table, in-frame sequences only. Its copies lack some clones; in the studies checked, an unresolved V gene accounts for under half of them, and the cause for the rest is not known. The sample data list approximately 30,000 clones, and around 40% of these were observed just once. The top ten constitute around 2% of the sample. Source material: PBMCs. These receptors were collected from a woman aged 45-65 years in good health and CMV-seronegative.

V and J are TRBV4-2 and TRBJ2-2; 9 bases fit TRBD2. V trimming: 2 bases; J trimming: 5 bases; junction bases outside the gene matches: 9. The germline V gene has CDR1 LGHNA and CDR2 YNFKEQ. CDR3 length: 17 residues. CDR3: CASSQPELAGQTGELFF. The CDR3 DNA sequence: TGTGCCAGCAGCCAACCAGAACTAGCGGGTCAGACCGGGGAGCTGTTTTTT.

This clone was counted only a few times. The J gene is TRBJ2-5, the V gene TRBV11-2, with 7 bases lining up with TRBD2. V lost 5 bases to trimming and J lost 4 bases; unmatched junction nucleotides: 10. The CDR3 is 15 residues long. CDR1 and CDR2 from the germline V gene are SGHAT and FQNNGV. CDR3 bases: TGTGCCAGCAGCCCCCCCCGCGGGGAGGGAGAGACCCAGTACTTC. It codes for CASSPPRGEGETQYF. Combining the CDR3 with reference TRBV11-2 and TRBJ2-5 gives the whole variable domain EAGVAQSPRYKIIEKRQSVAFWCNPISGHATLYWYQQILGQGPKLLIQFQNNGVVDDSQLPKDRFSAERLKGVDSTLKIQPAKLEDSAVYLCASSPPRGEGETQYFGPGTRLLVL.

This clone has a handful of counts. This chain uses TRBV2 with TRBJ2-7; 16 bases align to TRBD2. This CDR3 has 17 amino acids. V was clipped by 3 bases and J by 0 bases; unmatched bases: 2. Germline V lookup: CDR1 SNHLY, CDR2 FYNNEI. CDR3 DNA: TGTGCCAGCAGTGATGGGACTAGCGGGAGGGCCTCCTACGAGCAGTACTTC. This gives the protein CASSDGTSGRASYEQYF.

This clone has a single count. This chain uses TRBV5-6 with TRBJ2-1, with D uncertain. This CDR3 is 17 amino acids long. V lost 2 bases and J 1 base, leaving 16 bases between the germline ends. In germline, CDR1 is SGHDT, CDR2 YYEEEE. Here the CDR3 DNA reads TGTGCCAGCAGCTTTAACGATGGGCCGGTATCCTACAATGAGCAGTTCTTC. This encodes CASSFNDGPVSYNEQFF.

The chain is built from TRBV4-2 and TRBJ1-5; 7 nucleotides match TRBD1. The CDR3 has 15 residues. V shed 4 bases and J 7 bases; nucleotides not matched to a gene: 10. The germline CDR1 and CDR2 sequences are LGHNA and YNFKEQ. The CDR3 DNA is TGTGCCAGCAGCCCCGACCCAGGGGGTGCCCAGCCCCAGCATTTT. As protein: CASSPDPGGAQPQHF.

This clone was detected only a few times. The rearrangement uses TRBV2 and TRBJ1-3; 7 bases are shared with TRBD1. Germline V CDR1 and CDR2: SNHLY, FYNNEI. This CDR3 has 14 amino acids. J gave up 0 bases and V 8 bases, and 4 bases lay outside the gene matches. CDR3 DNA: TGTGCCAGCCTACAGGGGAGCTCTGGAAACACCATATATTTT. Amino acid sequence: CASLQGSSGNTIYF.

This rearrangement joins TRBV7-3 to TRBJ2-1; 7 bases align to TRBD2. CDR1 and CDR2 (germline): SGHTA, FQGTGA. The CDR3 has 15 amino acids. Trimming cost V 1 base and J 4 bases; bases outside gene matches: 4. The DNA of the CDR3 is TGTGCCAGCAGCTTAAGGGCGGGAGCGTACAATGAGCAGTTCTTC. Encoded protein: CASSLRAGAYNEQFF.

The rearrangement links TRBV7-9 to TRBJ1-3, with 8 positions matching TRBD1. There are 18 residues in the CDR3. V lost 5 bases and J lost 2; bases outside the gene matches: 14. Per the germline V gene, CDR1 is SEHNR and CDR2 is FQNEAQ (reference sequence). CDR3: CASSDFVNRGSPGNTIYF. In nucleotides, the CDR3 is TGTGCCAGCAGCGACTTCGTTAACAGGGGGAGCCCTGGAAACACCATATATTTT.

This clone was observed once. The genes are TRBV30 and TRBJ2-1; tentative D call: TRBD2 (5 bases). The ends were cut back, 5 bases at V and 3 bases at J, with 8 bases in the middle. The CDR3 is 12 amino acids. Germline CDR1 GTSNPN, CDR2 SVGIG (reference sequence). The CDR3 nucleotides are TGTGCCTGGGGGGAGTTCTACAATGAGCAGTTCTTC. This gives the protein CAWGEFYNEQFF.

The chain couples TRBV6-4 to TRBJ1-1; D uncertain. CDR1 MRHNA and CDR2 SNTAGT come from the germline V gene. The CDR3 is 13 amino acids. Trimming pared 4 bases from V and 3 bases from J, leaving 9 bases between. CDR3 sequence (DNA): TGTGCCAGCAGTGCCGTCCGGGACACTGAAGCTTTCTTT. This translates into CASSAVRDTEAFF.